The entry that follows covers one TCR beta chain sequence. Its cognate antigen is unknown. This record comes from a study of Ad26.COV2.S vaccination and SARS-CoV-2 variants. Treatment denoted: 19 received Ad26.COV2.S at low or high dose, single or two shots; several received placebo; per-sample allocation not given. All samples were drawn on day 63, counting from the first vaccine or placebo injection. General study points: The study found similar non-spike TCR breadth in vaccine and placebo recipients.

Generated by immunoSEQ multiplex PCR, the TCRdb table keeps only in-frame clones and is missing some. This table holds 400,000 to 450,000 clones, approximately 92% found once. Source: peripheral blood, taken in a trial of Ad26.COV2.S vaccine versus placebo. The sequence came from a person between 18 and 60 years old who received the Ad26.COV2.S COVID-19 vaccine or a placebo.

The CDR3: CASSLGAGAMVNTEAFF. For the CDR3, the DNA is TGTGCCAGCAGCTTGGGGGCAGGGGCGATGGTGAACACTGAAGCTTTCTTT. The rearrangement joins TRBV5-5 to TRBJ1-1, with a weak D call TRBD1 (6 bases). The CDR3 runs to 17 residues. Germline V gene data show CDR1 as SGHKS and CDR2 as YYEKEE (reference sequence). With 0 bases removed from V and 0 bases from J, the gap between germline ends came to 15 bases.